The 6 T cell receptor beta chains reported below all come from one sample, sequenced in a study of identical twins. A single record per CDR3 protein comes from TCRdb applying MiXCR to the 5' RACE reads. The repertoire holds about 520,000 distinct CDR3 sequences, with 22% as singletons. The sample was also linked to a second study, of T cells expressing NK-cell markers.

Sequenced material: CD4+ T cells sorted from blood. The receptors originated from a young woman in good health.

The chain combines TRBV2 with TRBJ2-2, with TRBD1 matching 8 bases. The CDR3 contains 15 residues. V gave up 7 bases and J gave up 3 bases; unmatched junction bases: 7. The germline CDR1 and CDR2 sequences are SNHLY and FYNNEI. The CDR3 protein is CASTSLTGDTGELFF. Written as DNA, the CDR3 is TGTGCCAGCACATCATTGACAGGGGACACCGGGGAGCTGTTTTTT.

This clonotype was observed a few times. This chain links TRBV4-3 with TRBJ2-1; 10 nucleotides align to TRBD1. The CDR3 runs to 19 residues. V lost 4 bases, J lost 7 bases, and 19 bases stayed unmatched. Germline V gene sequence: CDR1 LGHNA, CDR2 YSLEER. In DNA, the CDR3 is TGCGCCAGCAGCCTCCGAGCGGGACAGGGGAGTCGGGAACGGAATGAGCAGTTCTTC. Residues: CASSLRAGQGSRERNEQFF.

This clonotype was observed at least ten times. The CDR3, as DNA: TGCAGTGCGGGACTAGCGGGCACAGATACGCAGTATTTT. Translating it yields CSAGLAGTDTQYF. The chain uses TRBV20-1 and TRBJ2-3, with 11 bases matching TRBD2. This CDR3 is built from 13 residues. Trimming at V came to 6 bases and at J to 1 base, leaving 0 bases not matched to a gene. CDR1 and CDR2 (germline): DFQATT, SNEGSKA (reference sequence).

This clonotype was seen a handful of times. This chain connects TRBV7-2 to TRBJ2-1; 11 bases fit TRBD2. V lost 4 bases, J lost 9 bases, and 8 bases stayed unmatched. Germline V gene data show CDR1 as SGHTA and CDR2 as FQGNSA. The CDR3 contains 15 residues. CDR3 sequence reads: CASSSQGLAGIEQFF. In nucleotides, the CDR3 is TGTGCCAGCAGCTCCCAAGGACTAGCGGGTATTGAGCAGTTCTTC.

Concerning this clonotype: Relative to the germline gene, one junction end is altered; a read error may explain this. The V and J genes are TRBV20-1 and TRBJ2-5; 7 bases match TRBD2. The CDR3 runs 16 residues. The germline V gene has CDR1 DFQATT and CDR2 SNEGSKA (reference sequence). Here the CDR3 reads CSASSLWGRVKEAQYF. As DNA, the CDR3 is TGCAGTGCTTCCTCCCTGTGGGGGAGGGTTAAAGAGGCCCAGTACTTC.

There are many counts of this clonotype. The rearrangement uses TRBV7-6 and TRBJ2-5, with D perhaps given as TRBD1 or TRBD2 (6 bases each). The germline V and J ends were trimmed by 5 bases and 7 bases, with 8 bases remaining between them. The CDR3 has 11 residues. Germline CDR1 and CDR2: SGHVS and FNYEAQ. CDR3 coding DNA: TGTGCCAGCAGCGGAGGGGGGACCCAGTACTTC. It is translated as CASSGGGTQYF.